This record looks at one T cell receptor beta chain sequence and its context. TCRdb's copy holds only in-frame clones and misses some; the assay was immunoSEQ multiplex PCR. The table includes around 170,000 clones, about 88% detected once. Those who participated ranged in age from roughly 18 to 89 years and resided in about two dozen US areas. Donors in Cohort 3 who had recovered were those with two negative PCRs, healthcare professional clearance, or resolution of their symptoms. This sample was included in a study of blood T cell repertoires in COVID-19. At the level of the study: The samples span acute and convalescent COVID-19 from the United States, Italy and Spain.

The clonotype comes from a woman in her late teens or twenties who had recovered from COVID-19. The sample consisted of PBMCs or T cells enriched from blood (not recorded which).

The CDR3 DNA follows: TGTGCCACCAGCCCACGGGACAGCTCTGGAAACACCATATATTTT. Translating it yields CATSPRDSSGNTIYF. The chain carries TRBV15 and TRBJ1-3; 7 bases align to TRBD1. V gave up 5 bases and J gave up 0 bases; unmatched junction bases: 4. CDR3 size: 15 residues. CDR1 and CDR2 (germline): LNHNV, YYDKDF (reference sequence).